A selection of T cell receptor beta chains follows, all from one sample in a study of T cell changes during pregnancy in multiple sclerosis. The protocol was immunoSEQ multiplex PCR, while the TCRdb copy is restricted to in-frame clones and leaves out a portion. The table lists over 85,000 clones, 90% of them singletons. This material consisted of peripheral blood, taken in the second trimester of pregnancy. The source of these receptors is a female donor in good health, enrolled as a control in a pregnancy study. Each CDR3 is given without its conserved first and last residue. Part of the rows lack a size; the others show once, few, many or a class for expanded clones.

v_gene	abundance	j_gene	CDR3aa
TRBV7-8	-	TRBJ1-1	ASSLGYTNTEAF
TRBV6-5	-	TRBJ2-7	ATRGSGSGSYEQY
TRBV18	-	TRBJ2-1	ASSPTLAGSSYNEQF
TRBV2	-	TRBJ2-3	ASRGYFSGGATDTQY
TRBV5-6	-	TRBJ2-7	ASSFSGGAGEPTREQY
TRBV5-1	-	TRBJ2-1	ASSLAATSGVGYNEQF
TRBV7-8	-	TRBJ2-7	ASSSRTGGGEQY
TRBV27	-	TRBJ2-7	ASSRAGSYEQY
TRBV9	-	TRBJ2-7	ASSVGHGGAGYEQY
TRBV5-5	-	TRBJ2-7	ASSLGAGGPYEQY
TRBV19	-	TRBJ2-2	ASSRLAGVGTGELF
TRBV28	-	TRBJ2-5	ASDGLAAGETQY
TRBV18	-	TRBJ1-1	ASSPRPTGEAVVTEAF
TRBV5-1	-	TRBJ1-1	ASSLARDRGTEAF
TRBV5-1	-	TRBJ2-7	ASSLEGLREQY
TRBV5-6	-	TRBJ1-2	ASSLGGQTAGYT
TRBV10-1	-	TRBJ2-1	ASLGQGPYNEQF
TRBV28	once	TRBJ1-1	ASSPSLGTWLAAF
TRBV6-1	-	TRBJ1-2	ASSVDRHFYGYT
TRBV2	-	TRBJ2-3	ASILPGFGTDTQY
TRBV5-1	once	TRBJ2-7	ASSLRPEYEQY
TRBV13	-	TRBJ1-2	ASTLGGLYGYT
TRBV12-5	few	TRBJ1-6	ASGSPGQGLNSPLH
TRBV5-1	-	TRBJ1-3	ASKVGGRNSGNTIY
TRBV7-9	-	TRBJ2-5	ASSSTSWGGQETQY
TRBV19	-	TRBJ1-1	ASSKDREAEAF
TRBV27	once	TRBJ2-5	ASSLIAGMETQY
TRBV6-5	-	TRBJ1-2	ASSRTGLYGYT
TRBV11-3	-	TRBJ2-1	ASSSSRSYNEQF
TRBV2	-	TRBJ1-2	ASSEEAGARHYGYT
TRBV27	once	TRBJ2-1	ATSGGPYNEQF
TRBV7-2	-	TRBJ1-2	ASSLGYRTGVGVFGYT
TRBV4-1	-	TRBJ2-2	ASSQRTSLPGELF
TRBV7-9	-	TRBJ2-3	ASSLTSGGAGTQY
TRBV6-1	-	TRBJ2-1	ASRRQGNSNEQF
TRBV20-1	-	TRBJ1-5	SARVRLSQH
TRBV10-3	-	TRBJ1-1	AISELRSTEAF
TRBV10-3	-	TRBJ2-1	AISGRPGESNEQF
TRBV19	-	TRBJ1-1	ASSRGQEMNTEAF
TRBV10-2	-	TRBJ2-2	ASSASGKGTGELF
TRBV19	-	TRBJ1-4	ASSGLLGYGKLF
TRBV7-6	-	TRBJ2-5	ASSLGQGLAGRETQY
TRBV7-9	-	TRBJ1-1	ASSFDRDTEAF
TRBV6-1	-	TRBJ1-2	ASSERWTGYGYT
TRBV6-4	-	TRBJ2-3	ASSDQAGGPTDTQY